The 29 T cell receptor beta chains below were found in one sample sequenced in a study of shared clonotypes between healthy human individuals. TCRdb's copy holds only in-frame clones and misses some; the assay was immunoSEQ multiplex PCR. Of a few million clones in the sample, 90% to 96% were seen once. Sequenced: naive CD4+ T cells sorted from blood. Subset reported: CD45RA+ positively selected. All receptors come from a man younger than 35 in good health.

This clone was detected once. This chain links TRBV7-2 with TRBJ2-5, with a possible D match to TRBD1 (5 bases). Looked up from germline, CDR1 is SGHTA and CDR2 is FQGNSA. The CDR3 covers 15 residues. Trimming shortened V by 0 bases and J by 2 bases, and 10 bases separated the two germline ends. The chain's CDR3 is CASSLAGREQETQYF. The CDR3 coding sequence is TGTGCCAGCAGCTTAGCGGGCAGGGAACAAGAGACCCAGTACTTC.

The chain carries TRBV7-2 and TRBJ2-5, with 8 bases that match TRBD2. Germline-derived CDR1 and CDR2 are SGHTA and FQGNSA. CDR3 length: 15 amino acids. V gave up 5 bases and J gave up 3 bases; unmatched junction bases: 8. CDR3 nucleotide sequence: TGTGCCAGCAGCCCACGACTAGCGAGGGAAGAGACCCAGTACTTC. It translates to CASSPRLAREETQYF.

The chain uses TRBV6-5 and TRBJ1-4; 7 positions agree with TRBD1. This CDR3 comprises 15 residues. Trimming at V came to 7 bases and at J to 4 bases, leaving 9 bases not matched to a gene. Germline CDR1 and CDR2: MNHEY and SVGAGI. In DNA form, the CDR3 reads TGTGCCAGCAAAACGGGCCGGGACAGTAATGAAAAACTGTTTTTT. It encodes CASKTGRDSNEKLFF.

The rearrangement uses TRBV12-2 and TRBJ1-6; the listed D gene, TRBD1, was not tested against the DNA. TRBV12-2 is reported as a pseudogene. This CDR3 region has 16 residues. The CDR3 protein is CASRFTPGQFNSPLHF. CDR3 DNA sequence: TGTGCAAGTCGCTTCACACCGGGACAGTTTAATTCACCCCTCCACTTT.

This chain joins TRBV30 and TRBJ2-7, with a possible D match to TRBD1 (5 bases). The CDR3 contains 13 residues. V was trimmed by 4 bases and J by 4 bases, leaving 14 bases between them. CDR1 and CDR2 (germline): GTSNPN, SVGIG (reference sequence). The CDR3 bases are TGTGCCTGGACGCCCCAGGGTTTATACGAGCAGTACTTC. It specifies CAWTPQGLYEQYF. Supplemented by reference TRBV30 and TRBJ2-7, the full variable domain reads SQTIHQWPATLVQPVGSPLSLECTVEGTSNPNLYWYRQAAGRGLQLLFYSVGIGQISSEVPQNLSASRPQDRQFILSSKKLLLSDSGFYLCAWTPQGLYEQYFGPGTRLTVT.

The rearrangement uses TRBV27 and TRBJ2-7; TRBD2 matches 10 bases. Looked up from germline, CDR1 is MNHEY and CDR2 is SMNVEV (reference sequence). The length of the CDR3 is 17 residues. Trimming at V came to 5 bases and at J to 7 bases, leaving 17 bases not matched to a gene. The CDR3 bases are TGTGCCAGCAGTCACCGTGGTAGCGGGGGGCTTTCAGGGGAGCAGTACTTC. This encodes CASSHRGSGGLSGEQYF.

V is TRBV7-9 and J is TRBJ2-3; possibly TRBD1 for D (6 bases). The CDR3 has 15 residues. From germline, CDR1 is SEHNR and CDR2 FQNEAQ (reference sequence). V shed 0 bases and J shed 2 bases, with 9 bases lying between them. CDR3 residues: CASSLAGQNTDTQYF. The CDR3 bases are TGTGCCAGCAGCTTAGCGGGACAAAACACAGATACGCAGTATTTT.

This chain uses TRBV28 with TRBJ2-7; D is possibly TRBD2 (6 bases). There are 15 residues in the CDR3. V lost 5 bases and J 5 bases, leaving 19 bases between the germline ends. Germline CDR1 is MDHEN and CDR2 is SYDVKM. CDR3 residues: CASSRSKDWGDEQYF. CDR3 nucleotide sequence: TGTGCCAGCAGTAGAAGTAAGGACTGGGGGGACGAGCAGTACTTC.

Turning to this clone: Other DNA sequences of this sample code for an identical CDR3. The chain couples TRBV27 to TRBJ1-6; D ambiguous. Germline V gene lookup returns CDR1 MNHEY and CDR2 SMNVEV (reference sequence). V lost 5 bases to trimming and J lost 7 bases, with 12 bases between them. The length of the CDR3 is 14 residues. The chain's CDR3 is CASSPRTANSPLHF. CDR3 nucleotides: TGTGCCAGCAGTCCGCGGACGGCCAATTCACCCCTCCACTTT.

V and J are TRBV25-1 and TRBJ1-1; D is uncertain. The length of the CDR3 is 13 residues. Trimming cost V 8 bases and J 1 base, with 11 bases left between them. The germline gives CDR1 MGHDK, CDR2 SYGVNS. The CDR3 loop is CASQGSANTEAFF. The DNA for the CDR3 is TGTGCCAGCCAAGGCTCAGCGAACACTGAAGCTTTCTTT.

The CDR3 DNA reads TGTGCCTGGAGGGGGGACAGGGGCACAGGGTACGAGCAGTACTTC. Translating gives CAWRGDRGTGYEQYF. This chain links TRBV30 with TRBJ2-7, with 10 bases identical to TRBD1. Germline V gene sequence: CDR1 GTSNPN, CDR2 SVGIG (reference sequence). After removal of 3 bases from V and 4 bases from J, the junction contained 9 bases not matched to a gene. CDR3 size: 15 residues.

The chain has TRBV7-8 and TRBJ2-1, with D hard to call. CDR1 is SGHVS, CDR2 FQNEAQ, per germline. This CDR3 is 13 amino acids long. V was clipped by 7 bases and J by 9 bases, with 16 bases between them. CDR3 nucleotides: TGTGCCAGCACCAGTCCCAGCTTCAGTGAGCAGTTCTTC. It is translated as CASTSPSFSEQFF.

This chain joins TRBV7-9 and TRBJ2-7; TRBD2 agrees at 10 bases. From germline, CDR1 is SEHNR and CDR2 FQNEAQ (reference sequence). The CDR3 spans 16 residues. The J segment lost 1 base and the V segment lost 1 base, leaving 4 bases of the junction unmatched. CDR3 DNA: TGTGCCAGCAGCTTAGTACTAGCGGGGCTATCCTACGAGCAGTACTTC. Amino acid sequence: CASSLVLAGLSYEQYF. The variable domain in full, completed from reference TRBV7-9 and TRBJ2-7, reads DTGVSQNPRHKITKRGQNVTFRCDPISEHNRLYWYRQTLGQGPEFLTYFQNEAQLEKSRLLSDRFSAERPKGSFSTLEIQRTEQGDSAMYLCASSLVLAGLSYEQYFGPGTRLTVT.

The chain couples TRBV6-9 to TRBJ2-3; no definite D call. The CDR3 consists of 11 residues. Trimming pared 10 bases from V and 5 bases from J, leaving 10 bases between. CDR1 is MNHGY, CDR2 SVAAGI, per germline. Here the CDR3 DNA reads TGTGCCACCGAGCCGAAAGATACGCAGTATTTT. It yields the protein CATEPKDTQYF.

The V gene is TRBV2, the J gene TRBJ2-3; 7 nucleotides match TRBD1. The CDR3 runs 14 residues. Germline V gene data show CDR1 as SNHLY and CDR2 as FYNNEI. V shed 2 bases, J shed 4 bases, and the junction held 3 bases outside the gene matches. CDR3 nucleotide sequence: TGTGCCAGCAGTGAAAACAGGGGCGCAGATACGCAGTATTTT. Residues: CASSENRGADTQYF. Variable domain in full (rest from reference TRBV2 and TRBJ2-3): EPEVTQTPSHQVTQMGQEVILRCVPISNHLYFYWYRQILGQKVEFLVSFYNNEISEKSEIFDDQFSVERPDGSNFTLKIRSTKLEDSAMYFCASSENRGADTQYFGPGTRLTVL.

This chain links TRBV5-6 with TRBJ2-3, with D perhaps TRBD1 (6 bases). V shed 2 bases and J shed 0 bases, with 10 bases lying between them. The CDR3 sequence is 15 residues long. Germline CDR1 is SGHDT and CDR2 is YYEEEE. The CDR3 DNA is TGTGCCAGCAGCTTCAGGGGAACTAGCACAGATACGCAGTATTTT. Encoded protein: CASSFRGTSTDTQYF.

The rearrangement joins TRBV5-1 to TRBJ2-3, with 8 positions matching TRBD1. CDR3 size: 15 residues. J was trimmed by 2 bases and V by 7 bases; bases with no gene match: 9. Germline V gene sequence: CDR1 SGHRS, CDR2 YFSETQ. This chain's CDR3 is CASASGRGLTDTQYF. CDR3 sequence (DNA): TGCGCCAGCGCCTCGGGCAGGGGGCTCACAGATACGCAGTATTTT.

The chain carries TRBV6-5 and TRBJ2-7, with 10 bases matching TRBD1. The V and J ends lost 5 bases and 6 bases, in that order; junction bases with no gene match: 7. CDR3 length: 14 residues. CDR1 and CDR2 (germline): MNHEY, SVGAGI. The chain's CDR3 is CASSPGDRGPEQYF. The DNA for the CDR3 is TGTGCCAGCAGTCCTGGGGACAGGGGCCCCGAGCAGTACTTC.

The CDR3 region is CASRLAGASREQYF. CDR3 nucleotide sequence: TGTGCCAGCCGACTAGCGGGAGCCTCTCGCGAGCAGTACTTC. The chain carries TRBV7-2 and TRBJ2-7; 12 bases line up with TRBD2. The CDR3 is made up of 14 amino acids. Germline assignment: CDR1 SGHTA and CDR2 FQGNSA. J gave up 6 bases and V 8 bases, and 8 bases lay outside the gene matches.

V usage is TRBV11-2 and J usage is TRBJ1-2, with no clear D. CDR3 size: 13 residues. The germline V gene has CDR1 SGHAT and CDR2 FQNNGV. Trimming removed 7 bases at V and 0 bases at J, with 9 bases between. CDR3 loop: CASKAQANYGYTF. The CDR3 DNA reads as TGTGCCAGCAAAGCCCAGGCTAACTATGGCTACACCTTC. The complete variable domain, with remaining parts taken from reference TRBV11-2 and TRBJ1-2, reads EAGVAQSPRYKIIEKRQSVAFWCNPISGHATLYWYQQILGQGPKLLIQFQNNGVVDDSQLPKDRFSAERLKGVDSTLKIQPAKLEDSAVYLCASKAQANYGYTFGSGTRLTVV.

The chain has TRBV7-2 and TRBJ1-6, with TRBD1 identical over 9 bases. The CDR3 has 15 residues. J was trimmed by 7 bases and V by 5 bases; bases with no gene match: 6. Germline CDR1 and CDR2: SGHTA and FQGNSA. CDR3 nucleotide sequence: TGTGCCAGCAGCCCCGGGACAGGGAAAAATTCACCCCTCCACTTT. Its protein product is CASSPGTGKNSPLHF.

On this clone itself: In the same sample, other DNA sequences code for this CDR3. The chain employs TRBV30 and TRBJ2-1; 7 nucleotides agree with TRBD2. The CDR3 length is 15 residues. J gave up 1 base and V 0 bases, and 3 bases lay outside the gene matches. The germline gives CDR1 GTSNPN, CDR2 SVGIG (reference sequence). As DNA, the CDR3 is TGTGCCTGGAGTGTCGGGGGGTCGTCCTACAATGAGCAGTTCTTC. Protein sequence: CAWSVGGSSYNEQFF.

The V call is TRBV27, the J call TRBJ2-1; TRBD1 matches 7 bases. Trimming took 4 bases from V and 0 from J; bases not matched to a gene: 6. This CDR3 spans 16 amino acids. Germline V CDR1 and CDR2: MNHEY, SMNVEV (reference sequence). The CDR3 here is CASSSGQESSYNEQFF. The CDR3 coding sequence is TGTGCCAGCAGTTCAGGACAGGAGAGCTCCTACAATGAGCAGTTCTTC.

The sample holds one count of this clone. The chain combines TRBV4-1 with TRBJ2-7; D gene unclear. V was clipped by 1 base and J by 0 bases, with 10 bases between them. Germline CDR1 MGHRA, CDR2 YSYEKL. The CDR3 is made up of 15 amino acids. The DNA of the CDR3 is TGCGCCAGCAGCCAAGTCCACGGCAGCTCCTACGAGCAGTACTTC. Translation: CASSQVHGSSYEQYF.

CDR3 region: CASGLPPYEQYF. The CDR3 DNA follows: TGTGCCAGCGGTCTGCCACCTTACGAGCAGTACTTC. The chain joins TRBV6-5 to TRBJ2-7, with no clear D. The CDR3 is made up of 12 amino acids. V shed 8 bases and J shed 4 bases, with 12 bases lying between them. Germline V gene lookup returns CDR1 MNHEY and CDR2 SVGAGI.

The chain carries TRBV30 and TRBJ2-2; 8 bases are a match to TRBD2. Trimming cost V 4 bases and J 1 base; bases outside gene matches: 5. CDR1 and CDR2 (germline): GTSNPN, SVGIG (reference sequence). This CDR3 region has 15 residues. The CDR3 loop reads CAWTDGGVNTGELFF. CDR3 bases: TGTGCCTGGACTGACGGGGGGGTGAACACCGGGGAGCTGTTTTTT.

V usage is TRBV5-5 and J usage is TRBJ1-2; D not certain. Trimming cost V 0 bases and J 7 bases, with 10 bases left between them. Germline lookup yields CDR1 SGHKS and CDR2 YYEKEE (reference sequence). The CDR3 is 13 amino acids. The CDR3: CASSLVPSPGYTF. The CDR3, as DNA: TGTGCCAGCAGCTTGGTACCGTCCCCTGGCTACACCTTC.

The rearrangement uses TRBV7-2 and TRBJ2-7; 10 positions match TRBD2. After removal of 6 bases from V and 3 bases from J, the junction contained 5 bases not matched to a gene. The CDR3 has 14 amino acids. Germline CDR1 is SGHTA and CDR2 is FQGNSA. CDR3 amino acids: CASSQLAGHYEQYF. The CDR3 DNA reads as TGTGCCAGCAGTCAACTAGCGGGGCACTACGAGCAGTACTTC. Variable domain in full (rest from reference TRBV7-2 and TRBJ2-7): GAGVSQSPSNKVTEKGKDVELRCDPISGHTALYWYRQSLGQGLEFLIYFQGNSAPDKSGLPSDRFSAERTGGSVSTLTIQRTQQEDSAVYLCASSQLAGHYEQYFGPGTRLTVT.

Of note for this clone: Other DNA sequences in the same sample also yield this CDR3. The CDR3: CASSLGDSSYEQYF. Here the CDR3 DNA reads TGCGCCAGCAGCCTTGGGGACAGCTCCTACGAGCAGTACTTC. This chain joins TRBV5-1 and TRBJ2-7, with 7 bases lining up with TRBD1. The V gene end was trimmed by 4 bases and the J gene end by 0 bases; junction bases not matched to a gene: 4. Germline V lookup: CDR1 SGHRS, CDR2 YFSETQ. The CDR3 has 14 residues.